This TCR beta chain was recovered during a study of Ad26.COV2.S vaccination and SARS-CoV-2 variants. This clone was seen a single time. Its antigen is not identified. The treatment was: over 15 received Ad26.COV2.S at low or high dose, single or two shots; about 5 received placebo; per-sample allocation not given. The study sampled participants on day 63 after the first vaccine or placebo injection. Whoever gave the sample was an adult aged 18-55 years in Boston. General study results and limits: Assessments of TCR breadth and depth may have underestimated the total T cell responses.

The CDR3 extends over 15 amino acids. V was cut by 1 base and J by 2 bases, with 11 bases left in between. Germline V gives CDR1 KGHSY, CDR2 FQNENV. Sequencing was performed with immunoSEQ multiplex PCR; in TCRdb, only in-frame clones are kept and a portion is missing. The sample yields some 250,000 clones, approximately 90% seen once. V gene TRBV16 combines with J gene TRBJ1-2; D call uncertain. This clonotype originated in a person between 18 and 65 years old who received the Ad26.COV2.S COVID-19 vaccine or a placebo. Sequencing used peripheral blood, obtained in a trial of Ad26.COV2.S vaccine versus placebo. The CDR3 loop reads CASSQFGVGNYGYTF. CDR3 coding DNA: TGTGCCAGCAGCCAATTCGGGGTAGGAAACTATGGCTACACCTTC.